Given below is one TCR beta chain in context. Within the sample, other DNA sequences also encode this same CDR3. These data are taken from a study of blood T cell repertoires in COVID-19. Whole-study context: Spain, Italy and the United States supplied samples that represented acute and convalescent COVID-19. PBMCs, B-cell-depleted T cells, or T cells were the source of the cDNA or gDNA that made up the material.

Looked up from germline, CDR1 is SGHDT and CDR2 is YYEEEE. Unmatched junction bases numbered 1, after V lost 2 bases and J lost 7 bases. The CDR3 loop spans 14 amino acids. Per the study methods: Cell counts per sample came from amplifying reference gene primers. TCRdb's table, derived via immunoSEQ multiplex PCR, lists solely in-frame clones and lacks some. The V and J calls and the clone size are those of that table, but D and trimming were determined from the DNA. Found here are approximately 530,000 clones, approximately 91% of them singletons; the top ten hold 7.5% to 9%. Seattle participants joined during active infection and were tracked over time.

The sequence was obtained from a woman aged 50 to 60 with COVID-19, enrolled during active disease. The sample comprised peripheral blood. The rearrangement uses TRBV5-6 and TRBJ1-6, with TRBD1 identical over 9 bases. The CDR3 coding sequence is TGTGCCAGCAGCTTAGACAGGGGGAATTCACCCCTCCACTTT. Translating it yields CASSLDRGNSPLHF.